The source of this TCR beta chain is a study of control samples from healthy donors and cancer patients. The data were produced by immunoSEQ multiplex PCR, yet TCRdb's version contains in-frame clones alone and is incomplete. The sample holds approximately 89,000 clones, approximately 89% seen once. This CDR3 is built from 13 residues. The V end was cut by 2 bases, the J end by 2 bases, with 6 bases between. Germline V lookup: CDR1 SGHTA, CDR2 FQGNSA. J is TRBJ1-1 and V is TRBV7-2; the D is unclear. Material for sequencing was blood. This clonotype originated in a middle-aged man in good health. Here the CDR3 reads CASSLRRNTEAFF. The DNA for the CDR3 is TGTGCCAGCAGCTTAAGAAGAAACACTGAAGCTTTCTTT.